This T cell receptor (beta chain) is drawn from a study of blood T cell repertoires in COVID-19 (dated by TCRdb to the early 2020s). Regarding the research as a whole: The collaborator samples originated in the United States, Italy and Spain and spanned the acute and convalescent phases of COVID-19. HLA class I and class II types, where available, came from metadata supplied by the sample provider rather than from assay-based typing. The dataset comprised deeply sampled blood TCRbeta repertoires from subjects exposed to, actively infected with, or recovered from COVID-19. Sample metadata almost always included a de-identified subject ID, COVID-19 status, age in years and sex. The prospective study material was composed of cDNA or gDNA derived from T cells, B-cell-depleted T cells, or PBMCs. A freely available public database, intended as a resource for researchers studying the immune response to SARS-CoV-2, is where the repertoires were released. The samples were drawn from two sources: the first 160 participants of the ongoing ImmuneRACE study, and over 950 subjects contributed by 6 global collaborators. The investigation overall reported the following: The amount of clinical and demographic metadata varied by source and participant and was provided uncurated.

CDR1 and CDR2 were assigned from the germline V gene as SGHRS and YFSETQ. V loses 4 bases of germline sequence and J loses 1 base, and the interval between the two ends is 11 bases. Including the terminal cysteine and phenylalanine, the CDR3 comprises 15 residues. Just the 45-base CDR3 DNA is kept, in frame starting at base 1. Whole blood was collected in K2EDTA tubes by collaborating institutions according to the institutions' own protocols. For TCRbeta analysis, collaborators shipped samples in one of three forms: frozen whole blood, isolated PBMCs, or DNA extracted from either of those sample types. This clone was seen a few times. Its antigen specificity is not known. No much larger clone is present one base from it, and per-base qualities are unavailable. The immunoSEQ Assay, a bias-controlled multiplex PCR, was used to amplify TCRbeta CDR3 regions from genomic DNA. The source study handled its data this way. Within the assay, amplification of reference gene primers was used to estimate how many nucleated cells each sample contained. Sequence reads were collapsed and filtered to measure the absolute abundance of every unique TCRbeta CDR3 rearrangement. For each sample, productive Simpson clonality was calculated as the square root of Simpson's diversity index over productive rearrangements. This is the immuneACCESS table as TCRdb keeps it, with only in-frame sequences that have V and J called. A part of the clones is gone; compared with another copy, unresolved V genes explain less than half, and the rest is unexplained. V, J and clone size derive from that table, while D and trimming were established from the DNA sequence. Within this sample are 150,000 or so clones, with roughly nine tenths of them counted one time only. The ten largest clones add up to 18% of the sample.

In this chain, TRBV5-1 is recombined with TRBJ2-2, with the D segment identity uncertain. This receptor was identified in a man aged 60 to 75 with active or convalescent COVID-19. Input material: peripheral blood. The DNA sequence is TGCGCCAGCAGCCCTAGGCCAGTGAACACCGGGGAGCTGTTTTTT. Its product reads: CASSPRPVNTGELFF.